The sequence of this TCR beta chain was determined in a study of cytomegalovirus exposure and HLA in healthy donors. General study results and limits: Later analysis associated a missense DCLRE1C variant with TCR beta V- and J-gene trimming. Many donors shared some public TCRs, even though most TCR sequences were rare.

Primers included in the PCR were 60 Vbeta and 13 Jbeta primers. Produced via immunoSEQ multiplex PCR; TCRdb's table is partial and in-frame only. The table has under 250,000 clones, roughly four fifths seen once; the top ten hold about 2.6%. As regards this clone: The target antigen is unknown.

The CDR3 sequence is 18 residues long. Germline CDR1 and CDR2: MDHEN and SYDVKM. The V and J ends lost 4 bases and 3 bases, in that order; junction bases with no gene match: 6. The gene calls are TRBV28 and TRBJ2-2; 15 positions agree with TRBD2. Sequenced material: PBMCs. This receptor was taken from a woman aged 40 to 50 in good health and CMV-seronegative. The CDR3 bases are TGTGCCAGCAGTTCAGAGGGACTAGCGGGAGGTTACACCGGGGAGCTGTTTTTT. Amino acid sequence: CASSSEGLAGGYTGELFF.